This entry features one T cell receptor (beta chain) sequence. Its antigen remains unknown. Time point: patch test 3, about 24 weeks after DPC sensitization. Treatment described: therapeutic diphenylcyclopropenone sensitization with weekly scalp DPC. Each donor was an alopecia patient between 18 and 70 years of age who qualified for DPC. These data are taken from a study of human T cells and chemical hapten exposure. Overall study findings and caveats: Sensitizing to DPC left TCRs with a frequency above 1 in 1000 unaltered.

From the RACE reads, TCRdb called clonotypes with MiXCR, one entry per CDR3 protein. The sample records around 130,000 distinct CDR3 sequences, 11% being singletons. Looked up from germline, CDR1 is DFQATT and CDR2 is SNEGSKA (reference sequence). This CDR3 spans 12 amino acids. This TCR derives from a woman aged 45-59 years with alopecia areata. Some clones in this sample may be carry-over from other donors' samples. This specimen was whole blood, taken in connection with sensitization to the hapten diphenylcyclopropenone (DPC). This sequence joins TRBV20-1 and TRBJ2-7; D gene unclear. The CDR3 sequence is CSLSAGEYEQYF. DNA for the CDR3: TGCAGCCTCTCGGCTGGAGAATACGAGCAGTACTTC.